The sequence of this TCR beta chain was determined in a study of cytomegalovirus exposure and HLA in healthy donors. Study overall: An earlier analysis found around 120 million unique TCR beta sequences from about 190 million T cells. HLA-typed donors were the source of about 85 million unique TCRs held in an early data release.

PCR amplification relied on 60 Vbeta primers (plus 13 Jbeta primers). Profiled with immunoSEQ multiplex PCR; TCRdb holds only in-frame clones, not every one. The sample has 100,000 to 150,000 clones; 80% are singletons. The germline V gene has CDR1 SGDLS and CDR2 YYNGEE. V was pared by 1 base and J by 6 bases, with 8 bases of the junction left unmatched. The CDR3 extends over 15 amino acids. The sample consisted of PBMCs. The chain joins TRBV9 to TRBJ2-3; 7 bases fit TRBD2. The sequence came from a woman aged 40 to 50 in good health and CMV-seronegative. The CDR3 here is CASSVLGGVGDTQYF. DNA for the CDR3: TGTGCCAGCAGCGTATTGGGGGGGGTTGGGGATACGCAGTATTTT.